Listed below are T cell receptor beta chains from one sample, sequenced in a study of technical replicates of blood from several donors. Sequenced by immunoSEQ multiplex PCR; TCRdb stores in-frame clones only, minus some. The sample consists of approximately 79,000 clones, approximately 97% of them appearing once. Sequencing input: T cells isolated from PBMCs. These receptors originate from a human donor in good health. CDR3s include the opening cysteine and the closing phenylalanine or tryptophan. A D gene is named only where the DNA matches it firmly. Clone size is shown for a subset of rows, as once, few, many or a class of expanded clone.

abundance: once; d_gene: NA; j_gene: TRBJ1-1; v_gene: TRBV7-6; CDR3nt: TGTGCCAGCAGCTTCAATACTGGGAACACTGAAGCTTTCTTT; CDR3aa: CASSFNTGNTEAFF
abundance: NA; d_gene: NA; j_gene: TRBJ2-5; v_gene: TRBV30; CDR3nt: TGTGCCTGGAGTCGTCAGTACCAAGAGACCCAGTACTTC; CDR3aa: CAWSRQYQETQYF
abundance: NA; d_gene: NA; j_gene: TRBJ2-1; v_gene: TRBV2; CDR3nt: TGTGCCAGCAGACAGGGCTCCTACAATGAGCAGTTCTTC; CDR3aa: CASRQGSYNEQFF
abundance: NA; d_gene: TRBD2; j_gene: TRBJ2-1; v_gene: TRBV7-2; CDR3nt: TGTGCCAGCAGCTCGCGACTAGCGGGAGTGGGTTACAATGAGCAGTTCTTC; CDR3aa: CASSSRLAGVGYNEQFF
abundance: NA; d_gene: NA; j_gene: TRBJ2-7; v_gene: TRBV21-1; CDR3nt: TGTGCCAGCAGCCCCCATCGGGACTCAGGGTACGAGCAGTACTTC; CDR3aa: CASSPHRDSGYEQYF
abundance: NA; d_gene: NA; j_gene: TRBJ2-1; v_gene: TRBV9; CDR3nt: TGTGCCAGCAGCGTAGGGTCAGGGATAAACAATGAGCAGTTCTTC; CDR3aa: CASSVGSGINNEQFF
abundance: NA; d_gene: NA; j_gene: TRBJ2-1; v_gene: TRBV20-1; CDR3nt: TGCAGTGCCGAACAGGGAAATGAGCAGTTCTTC; CDR3aa: CSAEQGNEQFF
abundance: once; d_gene: TRBD2; j_gene: TRBJ2-7; v_gene: TRBV2; CDR3nt: TGTGCCAGCAGCGACGGGGACTACAACTACGAGCAGTACTTC; CDR3aa: CASSDGDYNYEQYF
abundance: once; d_gene: NA; j_gene: TRBJ1-5; v_gene: TRBV19; CDR3nt: TGTGCCAGTAGTGTACAGGGTAGCCAGCCCCAGCATTTT; CDR3aa: CASSVQGSQPQHF
abundance: NA; d_gene: NA; j_gene: TRBJ2-3; v_gene: TRBV11-3; CDR3nt: TGTGCCAGCACCTCTCGGGGACTTAGCACAGATACGCAGTATTTT; CDR3aa: CASTSRGLSTDTQYF
abundance: NA; d_gene: NA; j_gene: TRBJ2-2; v_gene: TRBV9; CDR3nt: TGTGCCAGCAGCCCCGGCTACAGGGGGCTGACTAGCGGCGGGGAGCTGTTTTTT; CDR3aa: CASSPGYRGLTSGGELFF
abundance: NA; d_gene: NA; j_gene: TRBJ1-4; v_gene: TRBV30; CDR3nt: TGTGCCTGGACCCCCCAGCAGGGTATCATGCTGTTTTTT; CDR3aa: CAWTPQQGIMLFF
abundance: NA; d_gene: NA; j_gene: TRBJ2-1; v_gene: TRBV5-4; CDR3nt: TGTGCCAGCAGTCTAGTGCCCAATGAGCAGTTCTTC; CDR3aa: CASSLVPNEQFF
abundance: NA; d_gene: TRBD1; j_gene: TRBJ2-7; v_gene: TRBV4-1; CDR3nt: TGCGCCAGCAGCGAGAGGACAGGGGTCTACGAGCAGTACTTC; CDR3aa: CASSERTGVYEQYF
abundance: NA; d_gene: NA; j_gene: TRBJ1-5; v_gene: TRBV7-6; CDR3nt: TGTGCCAGCAGCCTCCATTCAGGGCGGCCCTTACTTTTT; CDR3aa: CASSLHSGRPLLF
abundance: NA; d_gene: NA; j_gene: TRBJ2-2; v_gene: TRBV5-5; CDR3nt: TGTGCCAGCAGCTTGGCCTCAGTAAACACCGGGGAGCTGTTTTTT; CDR3aa: CASSLASVNTGELFF
abundance: few; d_gene: NA; j_gene: TRBJ1-5; v_gene: TRBV19; CDR3nt: TGTGCCAGTAAAAGCGCGGAGGGACTCAGAAGCAATCAGCCCCAGCATTTT; CDR3aa: CASKSAEGLRSNQPQHF
abundance: NA; d_gene: NA; j_gene: TRBJ2-3; v_gene: TRBV11-3; CDR3nt: TGTGCCAGCAGCTTTGACAGAACAGATACGCAGTATTTT; CDR3aa: CASSFDRTDTQYF
abundance: NA; d_gene: NA; j_gene: TRBJ2-2; v_gene: TRBV7-8; CDR3nt: TGTGCCAGCAGCTTATGGGACAAGGGACGCGGGGAGCTGTTTTTT; CDR3aa: CASSLWDKGRGELFF
abundance: NA; d_gene: NA; j_gene: TRBJ1-2; v_gene: TRBV6-5; CDR3nt: TGTGCCAGCAGTTACCCAGGAGCGGATAGGAACTATGGCTACACCTTC; CDR3aa: CASSYPGADRNYGYTF
abundance: NA; d_gene: NA; j_gene: TRBJ2-5; v_gene: TRBV5-6; CDR3nt: TGTGCCAGCAGCTTTACAGGGAGTCAAGAGACCCAGTACTTC; CDR3aa: CASSFTGSQETQYF
abundance: NA; d_gene: NA; j_gene: TRBJ1-4; v_gene: TRBV28; CDR3nt: TGTGCCAGCAGTGAGGGTATTGCTAATGAAAAACTGTTTTTT; CDR3aa: CASSEGIANEKLFF
abundance: NA; d_gene: NA; j_gene: TRBJ1-1; v_gene: TRBV27; CDR3nt: TGTGCCAGCAGTTGGACAGCAATGAACACTGAAGCTTTCTTT; CDR3aa: CASSWTAMNTEAFF
abundance: NA; d_gene: NA; j_gene: TRBJ2-7; v_gene: TRBV4-1; CDR3nt: TGCGCCAGCAGCCAAGACGTTCTAGTTTACGAGCAGTACTTC; CDR3aa: CASSQDVLVYEQYF
abundance: NA; d_gene: TRBD1; j_gene: TRBJ1-5; v_gene: TRBV28; CDR3nt: TGTGCCATCCAAGGGGGCGGATTCAATCAGCCCCAGCATTTT; CDR3aa: CAIQGGGFNQPQHF
abundance: NA; d_gene: TRBD1; j_gene: TRBJ1-2; v_gene: TRBV20-1; CDR3nt: TGCAGTGCCCGGGACAGCTATGGCTACACCTTC; CDR3aa: CSARDSYGYTF
abundance: NA; d_gene: TRBD1; j_gene: TRBJ2-1; v_gene: TRBV30; CDR3nt: TGTGCCTGGACGCCCCCGCCAGGGGGCTTCGGTAATGAGCAGTTCTTC; CDR3aa: CAWTPPPGGFGNEQFF
abundance: NA; d_gene: TRBD2; j_gene: TRBJ2-7; v_gene: TRBV9; CDR3nt: TGTGCCAGCAGCGAGACTAGCGGCTACGAGCAGTACTTC; CDR3aa: CASSETSGYEQYF
abundance: NA; d_gene: TRBD1; j_gene: TRBJ2-1; v_gene: TRBV30; CDR3nt: TGTGCCTGGACCACAGGGGTTCTGAATGAGCAGTTCTTC; CDR3aa: CAWTTGVLNEQFF
abundance: NA; d_gene: NA; j_gene: TRBJ1-2; v_gene: TRBV2; CDR3nt: TGTGCCAGCTACAGTTTCGCGAGTGGCTACACCTTC; CDR3aa: CASYSFASGYTF
abundance: NA; d_gene: TRBD2; j_gene: TRBJ2-3; v_gene: TRBV27; CDR3nt: TGTGCCAGCAGTGTCCGACTAGCGGGACTCCCAGATACGCAGTATTTT; CDR3aa: CASSVRLAGLPDTQYF
abundance: few; d_gene: TRBD2; j_gene: TRBJ2-2; v_gene: TRBV4-1; CDR3nt: TGCGCCAGCAGCCTCCGTGTGGAGGGGACTATGAGCGGGGAGCTGTTTTTT; CDR3aa: CASSLRVEGTMSGELFF